The 11 T cell receptor beta chains below were found in one sample sequenced in a study of blood T cell repertoires in COVID-19 (dated by TCRdb to about 2020). Library creation used the immunoSEQ multiplex PCR assay. This immuneACCESS table, as held by TCRdb, lists in-frame sequences with V and J called but not all clones. Of the missing ones, under half trace to an unresolved V gene in checked studies; the others have no known cause. The sample has approximately 63,000 clones on record, 87% of them singletons. The top ten clones comprise around 5.5% of the sample. Source material: peripheral blood. The receptors derive from an elderly man in a cohort sampled during active COVID-19.

The chain links TRBV18 to TRBJ1-5; D unresolved. The CDR3 runs 13 residues. V shed 3 bases and J shed 3 bases, with 6 bases lying between them. CDR1 is KGHSH, CDR2 LQKENI, per germline. This CDR3 is CASSPQLNQPQHF. CDR3 bases: TGTGCCAGCTCACCTCAACTCAATCAGCCCCAGCATTTT.

This chain uses TRBV5-1 with TRBJ2-3, with D hard to call. There are 13 residues in the CDR3. V was shortened by 5 bases and J by 3 bases, with 10 bases between the two germline ends. The germline gives CDR1 SGHRS, CDR2 YFSETQ. CDR3 DNA sequence: TGCGCCAGCAGTTATAGCCGAACAGATACGCAGTATTTT. Translating gives CASSYSRTDTQYF.

This CDR3 is CASSLSGLVTHEQFF. In DNA form, the CDR3 reads TGCGCCAGCAGCTTGAGCGGACTAGTAACCCATGAGCAGTTCTTC. The genes are TRBV5-1 and TRBJ2-1; TRBD2 matches 7 bases. Germline CDR1 and CDR2: SGHRS and YFSETQ. The J segment lost 8 bases and the V segment lost 1 base, leaving 9 bases of the junction unmatched. CDR3 length equals 15 residues.

This clone has only one observation. The V and J genes are TRBV29-1 and TRBJ2-3; 8 bases agree with TRBD2. The CDR3 loop spans 14 amino acids. V lost 4 bases, J lost 3 bases, and 6 bases stayed unmatched. Germline-derived CDR1 and CDR2 are SQVTM and ANQGSEA. This CDR3 reads CSVARREETDTQYF. As DNA, the CDR3 is TGCAGCGTTGCTCGGCGGGAGGAGACAGATACGCAGTATTTT.

The V call is TRBV19, the J call TRBJ1-5; D is perhaps TRBD1 (5 bases). Per the germline V gene, CDR1 is LNHDA and CDR2 is SQIVND (reference sequence). V was pared by 4 bases and J by 1 base, with 14 bases between. This CDR3 comprises 16 residues. CDR3 region: CASSKIDGGSNQPQHF. The CDR3 DNA is TGTGCCAGTAGTAAAATAGACGGGGGAAGCAATCAGCCCCAGCATTTT.

The CDR3 region is CASSVSANYGYTF. CDR3 coding DNA: TGCGCCAGCAGTGTTTCGGCTAACTATGGCTACACCTTC. The rearrangement uses TRBV10-2 and TRBJ1-2; D remains ambiguous. The CDR3 spans 13 residues. Per the germline V gene, CDR1 is WSHSY and CDR2 is SAAADI. V lost 4 bases and J lost 0, with 6 bases in between.

V and J are TRBV7-9 and TRBJ1-6; 10 bases are shared with TRBD1. The germline CDR1 and CDR2 sequences are SEHNR and FQNEAQ (reference sequence). The CDR3 has 16 amino acids. V shed 3 bases, J shed 7 bases, and the junction held 6 bases outside the gene matches. For the CDR3, the DNA is TGTGCCAGCAGCTTCGGGACAGGGGAAAGAAATTCACCCCTCCACTTT. It is translated as CASSFGTGERNSPLHF. Filled out from reference TRBV7-9 and TRBJ1-6, the complete variable domain reads DTGVSQNPRHKITKRGQNVTFRCDPISEHNRLYWYRQTLGQGPEFLTYFQNEAQLEKSRLLSDRFSAERPKGSFSTLEIQRTEQGDSAMYLCASSFGTGERNSPLHFGNGTRLTVT.

The V and J genes are TRBV7-2 and TRBJ2-4; 14 positions agree with TRBD2. CDR1 SGHTA and CDR2 FQGNSA come from the germline V gene. The V segment lost 5 bases and the J segment 2 bases; nucleotides outside the gene matches: 5. The CDR3 extends over 17 amino acids. The CDR3 sequence is CASSPRTSGGSKNIQYF. DNA of the CDR3: TGTGCCAGCAGCCCACGGACTAGCGGGGGGTCCAAAAACATTCAGTACTTC.

This clone occurred once. The V gene is TRBV20-1, the J gene TRBJ2-2, with D possibly being TRBD1 (5 bases). The CDR3 has 13 amino acids. V lost 3 bases, J lost 4 bases, and 9 bases lay in between. Germline lookup yields CDR1 DFQATT and CDR2 SNEGSKA (reference sequence). The CDR3 region is CSASSGSTGELFF. The CDR3 nucleotides are TGCAGTGCTAGTTCAGGGTCCACCGGGGAGCTGTTTTTT.

The rearrangement links TRBV27 to TRBJ1-6; 7 bases match TRBD1. V shed 3 bases and J 4 bases; nucleotides not matched to a gene: 3. This CDR3 spans 15 amino acids. Germline V gene data show CDR1 as MNHEY and CDR2 as SMNVEV (reference sequence). DNA for the CDR3: TGTGCCAGCAGTTTGACAGGGCGGTATAATTCACCCCTCCACTTT. Protein product: CASSLTGRYNSPLHF.

The chain carries TRBV2 and TRBJ1-1, with D possibly being TRBD1 (5 bases). CDR3 length equals 14 residues. V dropped 8 bases and J dropped 0 bases, with 13 bases sitting between them. Germline loops: CDR1 SNHLY, CDR2 FYNNEI. The CDR3 nucleotides read TGTGCCAGCGTCAGGGCCGAAATGAACACTGAAGCTTTCTTT. Translation gives CASVRAEMNTEAFF.